This T cell receptor beta chain was recorded in a study of T cells in Graves' hyperthyroidism and ophthalmopathy. RNA transcripts provided the source from which TCR beta CDR3 regions were amplified. First-round RT-PCR targeting the TCR CDR3 was performed with the HTBI primer set. TCRdb fed the multiplex PCR reads into MiXCR, producing one record per CDR3 protein. The sample carries hundreds of thousands of distinct CDR3 sequences, roughly 15% recorded once. Germline V lookup: CDR1 ENHRY, CDR2 SYGVKD. V was cut by 3 bases and J by 6 bases, with 12 bases left in between. The CDR3 loop spans 14 amino acids. This clonotype appeared many times.

The clonotype comes from a woman aged 50 to 60 with Graves' ophthalmopathy. The rearrangement links TRBV10-3 to TRBJ1-5; D remains ambiguous. Sequenced: blood. In nucleotides, the CDR3 is TGTGCCATCAGTGAAACCGACTCTATTCAGCCCCAGCATTTT. Amino acid sequence: CAISETDSIQPQHF.